Below, 16 T cell receptor beta chains from the same sample are listed, as sequenced in a study of cytotoxic CD8 clonotypes in ibrutinib-treated CLL. The table came from immunoSEQ multiplex PCR; TCRdb's copy has only in-frame clones and leaves some out. The profile covers roughly 200,000 clones, with roughly three quarters appearing a single time and roughly 5.9% taken by the ten largest. The sample consisted of PBMCs, taken after 12 months of ibrutinib treatment. These receptors were obtained from a human donor with chronic lymphocytic leukemia.

DNA of the CDR3: TGTGCCAGCAGAAGGAGGCAGGGACAGCAGCCCCAGCATTTT. This encodes CASRRRQGQQPQHF. The chain combines TRBV2 with TRBJ1-5, with 7 bases fitting TRBD1. The CDR3 length is 14 residues. Germline V gene data show CDR1 as SNHLY and CDR2 as FYNNEI. The V and J ends lost 6 bases and 7 bases, in that order; junction bases with no gene match: 9.

The chain recombines TRBV30 with TRBJ1-3; 8 bases are shared with TRBD1. Trimming removed 4 bases from V and 4 bases from J; junction bases left unmatched: 6. CDR3 size: 14 residues. The germline V gene has CDR1 GTSNPN and CDR2 SVGIG (reference sequence). This CDR3 is CAWITGTGGNTIYF. CDR3 sequence (DNA): TGTGCCTGGATCACCGGGACAGGCGGAAACACCATATATTTT.

A word on this clone: The sample has other DNA sequences that encode this CDR3 too. The chain joins TRBV18 to TRBJ1-2; D remains unclear. CDR1 KGHSH and CDR2 LQKENI come from the germline V gene. V gave up 1 base and J gave up 4 bases, with 7 bases separating them. The CDR3 runs to 13 residues. CDR3 bases: TGTGCCAGCTCACCACTGGGTGCCTATGGCTACACCTTC. This encodes CASSPLGAYGYTF.

V gene TRBV30 combines with J gene TRBJ1-1, with D tentatively TRBD1 (5 bases). V was clipped by 5 bases and J by 4 bases, with 14 bases between them. This CDR3 is 13 amino acids long. Germline V CDR1 and CDR2: GTSNPN, SVGIG (reference sequence). In DNA, the CDR3 is TGTGCCTGGCACCTTATGGGGGGCACTGAAGCTTTCTTT. It is translated as CAWHLMGGTEAFF.

The V call is TRBV2, the J call TRBJ2-3, with 12 bases aligning to TRBD2. Trimming took 6 bases from V and 5 from J; bases not matched to a gene: 3. Germline CDR1 is SNHLY and CDR2 is FYNNEI. This CDR3 has 14 residues. The CDR3, as DNA: TGTGCCAGCAGATCTAGCGGGAGGGGAGATACGCAGTATTTT. Translated, it gives CASRSSGRGDTQYF.

The chain couples TRBV6-1 to TRBJ2-7, with 7 bases identical to TRBD1. The germline gives CDR1 MNHNS, CDR2 SASEGT. J gave up 5 bases and V 5 bases, and 3 bases lay outside the gene matches. The CDR3 spans 12 residues. CDR3 protein: CASSSTGDEQYF. DNA of the CDR3: TGTGCCAGCAGTTCTACAGGGGACGAGCAGTACTTC.

The chain uses TRBV10-2 and TRBJ2-3; D might be TRBD2 (5 bases). V was clipped by 6 bases and J by 1 base, with 14 bases between them. The CDR3 spans 15 residues. From germline, CDR1 is WSHSY and CDR2 SAAADI. CDR3 sequence: CASRMITGGTDTQYF. The DNA for the CDR3 is TGCGCCAGCAGAATGATCACCGGGGGCACAGATACGCAGTATTTT.

The chain employs TRBV4-3 and TRBJ1-6; possibly TRBD1 for D (5 bases). There are 18 residues in the CDR3. V was pared by 0 bases and J by 0 bases, with 12 bases between. Germline CDR1 LGHNA, CDR2 YSLEER. The CDR3 spells CASSQDLQASSYNSPLHF. The CDR3, as DNA: TGCGCCAGCAGCCAAGACCTACAGGCGAGCTCCTATAATTCACCCCTCCACTTT.

The chain couples TRBV19 to TRBJ1-3, with a possible D match to TRBD1 (5 bases). V was clipped by 3 bases and J by 0 bases, with 12 bases between them. Looked up from germline, CDR1 is LNHDA and CDR2 is SQIVND (reference sequence). The length of the CDR3 is 16 residues. The CDR3 sequence: CASSMRGRSSGNTIYF. CDR3 sequence (DNA): TGTGCCAGTAGTATGAGGGGCCGAAGCTCTGGAAACACCATATATTTT. Full variable domain (outside the CDR3, taken from reference TRBV19 and TRBJ1-3): DGGITQSPKYLFRKEGQNVTLSCEQNLNHDAMYWYRQDPGQGLRLIYYSQIVNDFQKGDIAEGYSVSREKKESFPLTVTSAQKNPTAFYLCASSMRGRSSGNTIYFGEGSWLTVV.

Many counts were recorded for this clone. The chain joins TRBV13 to TRBJ1-4; D call uncertain. V lost 5 bases, J lost 1 base, and 5 bases lay in between. Germline V gene lookup returns CDR1 PRHDT and CDR2 FYEKMQ (reference sequence). The CDR3 runs to 13 residues. The CDR3 region has the DNA TGTGCCAGCAGCCCGGGAACTAATGAAAAACTGTTTTTT. Protein product: CASSPGTNEKLFF.

J is TRBJ2-1 and V is TRBV5-1; 13 bases are a match to TRBD2. Germline assignment: CDR1 SGHRS and CDR2 YFSETQ. The CDR3 loop spans 15 amino acids. V shed 2 bases and J 10 bases; nucleotides not matched to a gene: 6. The CDR3, as DNA: TGCGCCAGCAGCTTCACTAGCGGGGGGGCCGGAGAGCAGTTCTTC. This sequence encodes CASSFTSGGAGEQFF.

The CDR3: CASSFGMGAKGYTF. The CDR3 coding sequence is TGCGCCAGCAGCTTCGGGATGGGGGCGAAAGGCTACACCTTC. V gene TRBV5-1 combines with J gene TRBJ1-2; possibly TRBD1 for D (6 bases). V lost 2 bases and J lost 8, with 16 bases in between. The CDR3 spans 14 residues. Germline V gives CDR1 SGHRS, CDR2 YFSETQ.

The chain combines TRBV29-1 with TRBJ2-7, with TRBD2 matching 13 bases. In germline, CDR1 is SQVTM, CDR2 ANQGSEA. V lost 6 bases and J lost 9; bases outside the gene matches: 11. The CDR3 sequence is 14 residues long. The CDR3 DNA reads as TGCAGCGTCGGGCTAGGACTAGCGGGAGAGGTGCAGTACTTC. Protein sequence: CSVGLGLAGEVQYF.

This clone is labeled as medium-sized. Other DNA sequences in the sample encode the same CDR3. The rearrangement links TRBV7-9 to TRBJ2-7, with TRBD2 as a possible D gene (6 bases). Between the trimmed V and J ends, which lost 6 bases and 6 bases, there was a span of 15 bases. The CDR3 runs to 13 residues. Germline values: CDR1 SEHNR, CDR2 FQNEAQ (reference sequence). CDR3 nucleotides: TGTGCCAGCAGTGTGGGAGGCCAGGGCGAGCAGTACTTC. The encoded protein is CASSVGGQGEQYF. Drawing the rest from reference TRBV7-9 and TRBJ2-7, the complete variable domain is DTGVSQNPRHKITKRGQNVTFRCDPISEHNRLYWYRQTLGQGPEFLTYFQNEAQLEKSRLLSDRFSAERPKGSFSTLEIQRTEQGDSAMYLCASSVGGQGEQYFGPGTRLTVT.

This clone was seen a single time. J is TRBJ1-1 and V is TRBV7-8; D is unclear. The CDR3 is 13 amino acids. The germline CDR1 and CDR2 sequences are SGHVS and FQNEAQ. Trimming left V 1 base short and J 1 base short, with 4 bases between. The CDR3: CASSLEQNTEAFF. Here the CDR3 DNA reads TGTGCCAGCAGCTTAGAACAGAACACTGAAGCTTTCTTT.

The chain uses TRBV2 and TRBJ2-1; tentatively, D is TRBD1 or TRBD2 (5 bases each). This CDR3 has 13 amino acids. V was shortened by 11 bases and J by 9 bases, with 20 bases between the two germline ends. Germline values: CDR1 SNHLY, CDR2 FYNNEI. The CDR3 nucleotides read TGTGCCGGGGGAGAACAGATTGGTCTTGAGCAGTTCTTC. It specifies CAGGEQIGLEQFF.